The next 29 T cell receptor beta chains were all read from a single sample in a study of cytomegalovirus exposure and HLA in healthy donors. Produced via immunoSEQ multiplex PCR; TCRdb's table is partial and in-frame only. The data show roughly 180,000 clones, around nine tenths seen once. Sequencing used PBMCs. The receptors were gathered from a man aged 25-40 years in good health and CMV-seropositive.

The rearrangement joins TRBV5-1 to TRBJ2-2; 14 nucleotides line up with TRBD2. Losses at the gene ends were 4 bases for V and 4 bases for J; bases not matched to a gene: 3. There are 16 residues in the CDR3. Germline CDR1 and CDR2: SGHRS and YFSETQ. Here the CDR3 reads CASSPGLAGVTGELFF. The CDR3 region has the DNA TGCGCCAGCAGCCCGGGACTAGCGGGAGTCACCGGGGAGCTGTTTTTT.

The rearrangement uses TRBV6-5 and TRBJ2-1; D perhaps matches TRBD1 (6 bases). The V and J ends lost 5 bases and 6 bases respectively, with 8 bases between them. Germline V gene data show CDR1 as MNHEY and CDR2 as SVGAGI. This CDR3 is 12 amino acids long. CDR3 amino acids: CASSTGSNEQFF. The CDR3 DNA follows: TGTGCCAGCAGTACAGGGAGCAATGAGCAGTTCTTC.

This clone has only one observation. The rearrangement joins TRBV5-1 to TRBJ2-5; 7 bases align to TRBD1. Losses at the gene ends were 6 bases for V and 2 bases for J; bases not matched to a gene: 7. Germline values: CDR1 SGHRS, CDR2 YFSETQ. This CDR3 is 14 amino acids long. This chain's CDR3 is CASKVGTVQETQYF. The CDR3 DNA reads as TGCGCCAGCAAGGTGGGGACAGTACAAGAGACCCAGTACTTC. Full variable domain (missing parts from reference TRBV5-1 and TRBJ2-5): KAGVTQTPRYLIKTRGQQVTLSCSPISGHRSVSWYQQTPGQGLQFLFEYFSETQRNKGNFPGRFSGRQFSNSRSEMNVSTLELGDSALYLCASKVGTVQETQYFGPGTRLLVL.

The count of this clone is one. The chain couples TRBV7-3 to TRBJ2-7; possibly TRBD2 for D (5 bases). V gave up 1 base and J gave up 3 bases, with 10 bases separating them. Germline CDR1 is SGHTA and CDR2 is FQGTGA. The CDR3 is 14 amino acids. The CDR3 here is CASSLRPGNYEQYF. The CDR3 coding sequence is TGTGCCAGCAGCTTAAGGCCCGGGAACTACGAGCAGTACTTC.

The chain employs TRBV6-6 and TRBJ2-1; 12 bases are a match to TRBD2. CDR3 length: 16 amino acids. J lost 10 bases, V lost 5 bases, and 12 bases had no gene match. Germline CDR1 and CDR2: MNHNY and SVGAGI (reference sequence). The CDR3 loop is CASSPSLAGGPGEQFF. DNA for the CDR3: TGTGCCAGCAGTCCCTCCCTAGCGGGGGGGCCAGGAGAGCAGTTCTTC.

The chain has TRBV6-5 and TRBJ1-4; D is unclear. Germline V gene sequence: CDR1 MNHEY, CDR2 SVGAGI. The ends were cut back, 6 bases at V and 3 bases at J, with 11 bases in the middle. The CDR3 has 14 residues. This chain's CDR3 is CASRPGLSNEKLFF. The CDR3 nucleotides read TGTGCCAGCAGACCAGGCTTATCTAATGAAAAACTGTTTTTT.

The V and J genes are TRBV7-2 and TRBJ2-3, with a weak D call TRBD2 (5 bases). This CDR3 region has 14 residues. V dropped 5 bases and J dropped 0 bases, with 9 bases sitting between them. CDR1 is SGHTA, CDR2 FQGNSA, per germline. The DNA for the CDR3 is TGTGCCAGCAGCCCCCGGGGTAGCACAGATACGCAGTATTTT. The encoded protein is CASSPRGSTDTQYF.

The J gene is TRBJ2-2, the V gene TRBV19; 8 nucleotides match TRBD2. The CDR3 runs 15 residues. Germline V gene data show CDR1 as LNHDA and CDR2 as SQIVND (reference sequence). V lost 3 bases, J lost 5 bases, and 5 bases stayed unmatched. The CDR3 loop is CASSIPVAGTGELFF. In DNA, the CDR3 is TGTGCCAGTAGTATCCCCGTAGCGGGAACCGGGGAGCTGTTTTTT. The complete variable domain, with remaining parts taken from reference TRBV19 and TRBJ2-2, reads DGGITQSPKYLFRKEGQNVTLSCEQNLNHDAMYWYRQDPGQGLRLIYYSQIVNDFQKGDIAEGYSVSREKKESFPLTVTSAQKNPTAFYLCASSIPVAGTGELFFGEGSRLTVL.

This clone was seen just once. The V gene is TRBV4-2, the J gene TRBJ2-1; D is undetermined. The CDR3 length is 15 residues. The V end was cut by 0 bases, the J end by 0 bases, with 6 bases between. Germline CDR1 LGHNA, CDR2 YNFKEQ. DNA for the CDR3: TGTGCCAGCAGCCAAGAGATTAGCTCCTACAATGAGCAGTTCTTC. This sequence encodes CASSQEISSYNEQFF.

V usage is TRBV2 and J usage is TRBJ2-7; 8 bases align to TRBD2. The CDR3 contains 17 residues. The V and J ends lost 4 bases and 3 bases, in that order; junction bases with no gene match: 14. Germline CDR1 reads SNHLY; CDR2 reads FYNNEI. The CDR3, as DNA: TGTGCCAGCAGTGCCCTAGCGGGCGGTCCCTCGGACTACGAGCAGTACTTC. Amino acids: CASSALAGGPSDYEQYF.

V gene TRBV6-1 combines with J gene TRBJ2-5; 12 nucleotides align to TRBD1. The CDR3 has 15 amino acids. Per germline, CDR1 MNHNS and CDR2 SASEGT. Germline trimming cut 10 bases from V and 5 bases from J; bases unmatched to any gene: 11. Here the CDR3 DNA reads TGTGCCACCTTCCGGGACAGGGGGCTAGGTGAGACCCAGTACTTC. Residues: CATFRDRGLGETQYF.

This clone was seen just once. The chain links TRBV6-5 to TRBJ2-2; D is unclear. Trimming shortened V by 4 bases and J by 1 base, and 10 bases separated the two germline ends. The CDR3 consists of 15 residues. CDR1 and CDR2 (germline): MNHEY, SVGAGI. The DNA for the CDR3 is TGTGCCAGCAGTTCATCGTCGGAGAACACCGGGGAGCTGTTTTTT. Encoded protein: CASSSSSENTGELFF.

This chain uses TRBV5-4 with TRBJ2-7, with 8 nucleotides matching TRBD1. Trimming removed 5 bases from V and 3 bases from J; junction bases left unmatched: 4. The CDR3 runs to 13 residues. Germline CDR1 is SGHNT and CDR2 is YYREEE (reference sequence). CDR3 nucleotides: TGTGCCAGCAGGTCCACAGGGGGCTACGAGCAGTACTTC. Translation gives CASRSTGGYEQYF. Full variable domain (rest looked up from reference TRBV5-4 and TRBJ2-7): ETGVTQSPTHLIKTRGQQVTLRCSSQSGHNTVSWYQQALGQGPQFIFQYYREEENGRGNFPPRFSGLQFPNYSSELNVNALELDDSALYLCASRSTGGYEQYFGPGTRLTVT.

This chain joins TRBV27 and TRBJ2-2, with D perhaps being TRBD1 or TRBD2 (7 bases each). The germline V gene encodes CDR1 MNHEY and CDR2 SMNVEV (reference sequence). Trimming removed 2 bases at V and 3 bases at J, with 13 bases between. The length of the CDR3 is 16 residues. For the CDR3, the DNA is TGTGCCAGCAGTTTAGGGGCAGGGGGGGACACCGGGGAGCTGTTTTTT. Translating gives CASSLGAGGDTGELFF.

This chain uses TRBV4-1 with TRBJ2-7; maybe TRBD2 (6 bases). The CDR3 length is 14 residues. Trimming pared 4 bases from V and 3 bases from J, leaving 13 bases between. Germline V CDR1 and CDR2: MGHRA, YSYEKL. The CDR3 nucleotides are TGCGCCAGCAGCCCAAGACTAGGCAGCTACGAGCAGTACTTC. It specifies CASSPRLGSYEQYF.

This chain joins TRBV5-8 and TRBJ2-2; D is unclear. Trimming removed 2 bases from V and 5 bases from J, with 10 bases in between. Germline V gene lookup returns CDR1 SGHTS and CDR2 YDEGEE. The CDR3 is made up of 14 amino acids. The CDR3 is CASSLELGTGELFF. The CDR3 DNA is TGTGCCAGCAGCTTAGAATTAGGAACCGGGGAGCTGTTTTTT.

This clone was observed at least ten times. The CDR3 coding sequence is TGTGCCAGCAGTTACTCTCGCGGGGATAGCAATCAGCCCCAGCATTTT. Protein: CASSYSRGDSNQPQHF. The chain is built from TRBV6-5 and TRBJ1-5, with unresolved D. The V end lost 0 bases, the J end lost 0 bases, and 9 bases lay between the germline ends. The germline V gene has CDR1 MNHEY and CDR2 SVGAGI. This CDR3 comprises 16 residues.

The genes are TRBV5-1 and TRBJ2-7; 11 bases line up with TRBD1. CDR3 size: 13 residues. Germline V gene data show CDR1 as SGHRS and CDR2 as YFSETQ. V trimming: 6 bases; J trimming: 3 bases; junction bases outside the gene matches: 2. CDR3 sequence: CASTGTGGYEQYF. The CDR3 DNA reads as TGCGCCAGCACTGGGACAGGGGGCTACGAGCAGTACTTC.

V usage is TRBV11-3 and J usage is TRBJ2-1, with 10 bases fitting TRBD1. CDR3 length: 17 amino acids. Germline loops: CDR1 SGHNT, CDR2 YENEEA. V shed 2 bases, J shed 4 bases, and the junction held 8 bases outside the gene matches. CDR3 nucleotide sequence: TGTGCCAGCAGCTTAAGACAGGGGGCCCTTCGGTACAATGAGCAGTTCTTC. Translated, it gives CASSLRQGALRYNEQFF.

The chain is built from TRBV6-5 and TRBJ2-3; 9 positions agree with TRBD2. V shed 3 bases and J 5 bases; nucleotides not matched to a gene: 6. The CDR3 loop spans 15 amino acids. The germline gives CDR1 MNHEY, CDR2 SVGAGI. The CDR3 loop is CASSYQLAGLDTQYF. CDR3 coding DNA: TGTGCCAGCAGTTATCAGCTAGCGGGGCTAGATACGCAGTATTTT.

This clone has just one count. This chain links TRBV7-9 with TRBJ2-1, with 12 bases identical to TRBD2. Losses at the gene ends were 2 bases for V and 7 bases for J; bases not matched to a gene: 6. Germline-derived CDR1 and CDR2 are SEHNR and FQNEAQ (reference sequence). The CDR3 runs 16 residues. Here the CDR3 DNA reads TGTGCCAGCAGCTTACTAGCGGGAGGGCCTCTGAATGAGCAGTTCTTC. This codes for CASSLLAGGPLNEQFF.

Remarks on this clone: Germline is not matched at one junction end, which may reflect a read error. The V gene is TRBV4-3, the J gene TRBJ2-2; TRBD1 agrees at 8 bases. This CDR3 spans 17 amino acids. The germline V gene encodes CDR1 LGHNA and CDR2 YSLEER. CDR3 in amino acids: CASTQFTGTGNTGELFF. CDR3 sequence (DNA): TGCGCCAGCACCCAATTTACCGGGACAGGGAACACCGGGGAGCTGTTTTTT.

The chain carries TRBV6-5 and TRBJ1-5; 7 nucleotides align to TRBD1. The CDR3 runs to 16 residues. J was trimmed by 2 bases and V by 2 bases; bases with no gene match: 6. Germline CDR1 is MNHEY and CDR2 is SVGAGI. Here the CDR3 reads CASSYGDRDGNQPQHF. CDR3 nucleotides: TGTGCCAGCAGTTACGGAGACAGGGACGGCAATCAGCCCCAGCATTTT.

The chain uses TRBV7-9 and TRBJ1-5, with TRBD1 matching 8 bases. V lost 5 bases, J lost 2 bases, and 8 bases stayed unmatched. The V gene's germline CDR1 is SEHNR and CDR2 FQNEAQ (reference sequence). This CDR3 spans 16 amino acids. In DNA form, the CDR3 reads TGTGCCAGCAGCCTAACAGGGGGAAAGGGCAATCAGCCCCAGCATTTT. Its translation is CASSLTGGKGNQPQHF.

This clone was recorded many times. V and J are TRBV11-2 and TRBJ1-2; D is undetermined. There are 13 residues in the CDR3. Germline CDR1 SGHAT, CDR2 FQNNGV. V was shortened by 5 bases and J by 7 bases, with 14 bases between the two germline ends. In DNA, the CDR3 is TGTGCCAGCAGCCCTATCCCGAGCGTTGGCTACACCTTC. This codes for CASSPIPSVGYTF.

The chain is built from TRBV13 and TRBJ1-5, with no clear D. CDR3 length: 15 residues. Trimming took off 0 bases at V and 1 base at J, with 7 bases between the two ends. Germline lookup yields CDR1 PRHDT and CDR2 FYEKMQ (reference sequence). The CDR3 loop reads CASSLGLMSNQPQHF. The CDR3 nucleotides read TGTGCCAGCAGCTTAGGATTAATGAGCAATCAGCCCCAGCATTTT. Supplemented by reference TRBV13 and TRBJ1-5, the full variable domain reads AAGVIQSPRHLIKEKRETATLKCYPIPRHDTVYWYQQGPGQDPQFLISFYEKMQSDKGSIPDRFSAQQFSDYHSELNMSSLELGDSALYFCASSLGLMSNQPQHFGDGTRLSIL.

This sequence joins TRBV11-3 and TRBJ2-3; no firm D call. The V end lost 6 bases, the J end lost 0 bases, and 10 bases lay between the germline ends. This CDR3 has 14 amino acids. Germline V lookup: CDR1 SGHNT, CDR2 YENEEA. CDR3 coding DNA: TGTGCCAGCAGTTCCCACTCCAGCACAGATACGCAGTATTTT. Translation gives CASSSHSSTDTQYF.

In nucleotides, the CDR3 is TGTGCCAGCAGCTCCTGGGACCGATCTAACTATGGCTACACCTTC. Translation: CASSSWDRSNYGYTF. The gene calls are TRBV5-6 and TRBJ1-2, with D possibly being TRBD1 (5 bases). CDR1 SGHDT and CDR2 YYEEEE come from the germline V gene. Trimming pared 3 bases from V and 0 bases from J, leaving 12 bases between. The CDR3 has 15 amino acids.

This chain connects TRBV4-1 to TRBJ2-2; D not resolved. The CDR3 spans 14 residues. V was clipped by 2 bases and J by 8 bases, with 12 bases between them. Germline V lookup: CDR1 MGHRA, CDR2 YSYEKL. The CDR3 nucleotides read TGCGCCAGCAGCCAATTAACAGCGTCGGGGGAGCTGTTTTTT. Translated, it gives CASSQLTASGELFF.